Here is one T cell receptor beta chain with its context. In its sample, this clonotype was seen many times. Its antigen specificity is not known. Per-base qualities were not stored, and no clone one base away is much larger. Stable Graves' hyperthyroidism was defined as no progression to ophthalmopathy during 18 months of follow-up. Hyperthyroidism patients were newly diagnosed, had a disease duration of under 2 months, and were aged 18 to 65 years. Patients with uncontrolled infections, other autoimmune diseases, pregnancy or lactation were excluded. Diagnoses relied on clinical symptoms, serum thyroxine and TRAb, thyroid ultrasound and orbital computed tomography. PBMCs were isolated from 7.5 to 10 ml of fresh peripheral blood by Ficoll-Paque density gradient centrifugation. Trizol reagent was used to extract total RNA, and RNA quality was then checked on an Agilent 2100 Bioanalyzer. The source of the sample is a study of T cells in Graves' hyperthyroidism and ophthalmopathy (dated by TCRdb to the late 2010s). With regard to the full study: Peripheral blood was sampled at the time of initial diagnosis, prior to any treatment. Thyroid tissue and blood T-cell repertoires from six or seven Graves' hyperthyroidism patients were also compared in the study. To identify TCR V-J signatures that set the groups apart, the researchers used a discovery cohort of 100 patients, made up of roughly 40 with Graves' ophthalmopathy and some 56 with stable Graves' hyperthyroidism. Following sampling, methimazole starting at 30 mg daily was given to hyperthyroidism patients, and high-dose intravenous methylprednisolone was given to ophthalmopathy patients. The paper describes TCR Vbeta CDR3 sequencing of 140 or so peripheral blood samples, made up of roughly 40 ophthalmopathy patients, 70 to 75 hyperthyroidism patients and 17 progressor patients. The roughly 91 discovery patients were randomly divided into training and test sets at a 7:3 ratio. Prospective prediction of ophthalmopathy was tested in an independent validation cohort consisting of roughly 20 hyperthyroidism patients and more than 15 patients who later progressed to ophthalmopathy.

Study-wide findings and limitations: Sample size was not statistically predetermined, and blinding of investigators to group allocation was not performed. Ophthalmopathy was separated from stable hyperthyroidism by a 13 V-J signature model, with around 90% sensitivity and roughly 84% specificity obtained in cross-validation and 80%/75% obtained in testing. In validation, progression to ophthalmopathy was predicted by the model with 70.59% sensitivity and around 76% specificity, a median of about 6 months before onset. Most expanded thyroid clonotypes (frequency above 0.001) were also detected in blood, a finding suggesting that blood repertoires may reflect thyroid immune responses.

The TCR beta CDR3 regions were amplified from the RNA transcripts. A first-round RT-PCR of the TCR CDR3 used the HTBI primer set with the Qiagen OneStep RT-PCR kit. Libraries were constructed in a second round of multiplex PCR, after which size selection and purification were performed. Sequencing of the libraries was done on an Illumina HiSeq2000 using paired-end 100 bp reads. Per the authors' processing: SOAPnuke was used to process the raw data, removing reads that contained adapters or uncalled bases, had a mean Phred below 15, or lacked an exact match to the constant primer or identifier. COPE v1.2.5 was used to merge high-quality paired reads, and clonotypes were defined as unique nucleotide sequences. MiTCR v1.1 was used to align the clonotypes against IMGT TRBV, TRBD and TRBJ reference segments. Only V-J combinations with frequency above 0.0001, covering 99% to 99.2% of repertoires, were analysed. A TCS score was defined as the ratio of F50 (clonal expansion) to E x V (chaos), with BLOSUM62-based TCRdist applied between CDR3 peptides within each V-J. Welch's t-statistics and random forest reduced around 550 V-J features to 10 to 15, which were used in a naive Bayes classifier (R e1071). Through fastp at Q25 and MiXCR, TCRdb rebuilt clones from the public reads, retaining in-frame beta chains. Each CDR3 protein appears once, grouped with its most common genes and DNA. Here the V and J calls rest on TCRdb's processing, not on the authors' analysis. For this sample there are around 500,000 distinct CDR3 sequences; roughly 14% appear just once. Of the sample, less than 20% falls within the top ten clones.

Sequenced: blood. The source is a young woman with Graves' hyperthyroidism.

The DNA sequence is as follows: TGTGCCAGCAGCTTCACGATGGAGCAGTTCTTC. Its translation reads: CASSFTMEQFF. The V and J segments used are TRBV5-6 and TRBJ2-1, with the D gene not confidently named. Its CDR3 holds 11 amino acids, cysteine through phenylalanine. Of all the DNA, just the CDR3 is kept, 33 bases in frame from base 1. CDR1 is given as SGHDT and CDR2 as YYEEEE, both from the germline V gene. V is reduced by 2 bases and J by 10 bases, leaving a spacing of 7 bases between them.